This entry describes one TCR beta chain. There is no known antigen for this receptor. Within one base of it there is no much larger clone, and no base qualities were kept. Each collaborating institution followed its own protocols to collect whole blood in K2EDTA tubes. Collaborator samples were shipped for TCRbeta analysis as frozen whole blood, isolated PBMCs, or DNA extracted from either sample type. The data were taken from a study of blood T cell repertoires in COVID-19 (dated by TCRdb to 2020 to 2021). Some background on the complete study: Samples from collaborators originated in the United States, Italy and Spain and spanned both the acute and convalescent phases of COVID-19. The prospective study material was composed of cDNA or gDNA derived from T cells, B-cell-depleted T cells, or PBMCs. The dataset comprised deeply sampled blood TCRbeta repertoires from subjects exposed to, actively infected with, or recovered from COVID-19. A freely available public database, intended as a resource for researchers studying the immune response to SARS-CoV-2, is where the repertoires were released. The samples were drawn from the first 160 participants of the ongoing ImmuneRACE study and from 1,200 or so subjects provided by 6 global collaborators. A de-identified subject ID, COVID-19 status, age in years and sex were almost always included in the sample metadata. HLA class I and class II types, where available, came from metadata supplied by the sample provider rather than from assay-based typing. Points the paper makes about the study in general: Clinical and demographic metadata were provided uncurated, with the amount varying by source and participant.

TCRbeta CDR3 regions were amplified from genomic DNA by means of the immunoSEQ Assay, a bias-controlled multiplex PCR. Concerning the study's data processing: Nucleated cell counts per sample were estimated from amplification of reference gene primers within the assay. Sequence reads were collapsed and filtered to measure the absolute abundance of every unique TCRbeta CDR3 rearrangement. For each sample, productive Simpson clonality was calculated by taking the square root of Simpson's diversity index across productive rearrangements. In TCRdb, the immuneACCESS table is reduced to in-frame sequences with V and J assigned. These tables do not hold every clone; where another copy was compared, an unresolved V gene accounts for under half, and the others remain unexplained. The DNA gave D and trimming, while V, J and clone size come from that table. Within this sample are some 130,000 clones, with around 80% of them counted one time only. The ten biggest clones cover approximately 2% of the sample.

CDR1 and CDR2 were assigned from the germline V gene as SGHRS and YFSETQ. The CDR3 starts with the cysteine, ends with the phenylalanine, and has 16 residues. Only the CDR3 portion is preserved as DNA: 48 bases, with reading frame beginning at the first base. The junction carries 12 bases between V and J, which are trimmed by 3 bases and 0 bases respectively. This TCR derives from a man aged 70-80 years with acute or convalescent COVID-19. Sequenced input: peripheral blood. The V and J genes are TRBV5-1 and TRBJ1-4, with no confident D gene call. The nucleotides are TGCGCCAGCAGCTCAGGTTCCAGTTCAACTAATGAAAAACTGTTTTTT. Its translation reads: CASSSGSSSTNEKLFF.